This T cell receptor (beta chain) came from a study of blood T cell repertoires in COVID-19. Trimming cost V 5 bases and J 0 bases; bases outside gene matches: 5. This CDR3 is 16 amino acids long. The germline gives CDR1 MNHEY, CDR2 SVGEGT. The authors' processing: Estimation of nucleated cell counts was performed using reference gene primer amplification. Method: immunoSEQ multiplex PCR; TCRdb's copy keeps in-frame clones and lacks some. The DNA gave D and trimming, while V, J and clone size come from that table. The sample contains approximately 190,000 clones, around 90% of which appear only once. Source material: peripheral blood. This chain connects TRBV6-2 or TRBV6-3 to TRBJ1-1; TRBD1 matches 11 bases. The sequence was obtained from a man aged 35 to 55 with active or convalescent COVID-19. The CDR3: CASSTGQGALNTEAFF. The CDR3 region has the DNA TGTGCCAGCAGTACAGGACAGGGGGCTCTGAACACTGAAGCTTTCTTT.